The source of this T cell receptor (beta chain) is a study of T cells in Graves' hyperthyroidism and ophthalmopathy. Study results and limitations: Most clonotypes that expanded in the thyroid above 0.001 also showed up in blood. In the analysis, a 13 V-J model separated ophthalmopathy from stable hyperthyroidism.

Remarks on this clonotype: The antigen is not known.

From RNA transcripts, TCR beta CDR3 regions were amplified. During a first-round RT-PCR of the TCR CDR3, the HTBI primer set was used. TCRdb re-analysed the multiplex PCR reads in MiXCR, keeping a single row per CDR3 protein. The sample holds roughly 350,000 distinct CDR3 sequences; 14% are singletons and the top ten take 20% to 25%. Germline V gives CDR1 SQVTM, CDR2 ANQGSEA. There are 13 residues in the CDR3. Trimming left V 7 bases short and J 4 bases short, with 14 bases between. Patients with uncontrolled infections, other autoimmune diseases, pregnancy or lactation were excluded. The TCR originated in a woman in her 30s with Graves' hyperthyroidism. Sequenced: blood. The chain carries TRBV29-1 and TRBJ2-1, with D hard to call. The CDR3 reads CSASLRSYNEQFF. The CDR3 DNA reads as TGCAGCGCATCCCTCCGCAGTTACAATGAGCAGTTCTTC.